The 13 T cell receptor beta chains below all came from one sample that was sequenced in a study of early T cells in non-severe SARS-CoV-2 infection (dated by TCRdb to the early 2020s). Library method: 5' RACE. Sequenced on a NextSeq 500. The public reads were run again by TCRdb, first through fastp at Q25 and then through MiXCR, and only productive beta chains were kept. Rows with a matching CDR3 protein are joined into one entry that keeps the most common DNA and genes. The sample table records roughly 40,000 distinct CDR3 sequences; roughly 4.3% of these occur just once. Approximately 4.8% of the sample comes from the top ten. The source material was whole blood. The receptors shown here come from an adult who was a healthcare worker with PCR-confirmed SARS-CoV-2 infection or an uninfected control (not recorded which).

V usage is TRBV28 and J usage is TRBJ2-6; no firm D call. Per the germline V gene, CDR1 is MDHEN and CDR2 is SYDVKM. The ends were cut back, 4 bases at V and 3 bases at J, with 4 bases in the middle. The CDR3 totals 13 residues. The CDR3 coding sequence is TGTGCCAGCAGTTGGGATGGGGCCAACGTCCTGACTTTC. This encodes CASSWDGANVLTF.

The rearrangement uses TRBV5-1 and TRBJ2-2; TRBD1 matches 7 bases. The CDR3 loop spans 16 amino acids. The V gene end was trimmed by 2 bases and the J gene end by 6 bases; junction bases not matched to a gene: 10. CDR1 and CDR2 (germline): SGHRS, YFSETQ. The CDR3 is CASSFSPQGDAGELFF. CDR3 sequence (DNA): TGCGCCAGCAGCTTCTCTCCGCAGGGGGATGCCGGGGAGCTGTTTTTT.

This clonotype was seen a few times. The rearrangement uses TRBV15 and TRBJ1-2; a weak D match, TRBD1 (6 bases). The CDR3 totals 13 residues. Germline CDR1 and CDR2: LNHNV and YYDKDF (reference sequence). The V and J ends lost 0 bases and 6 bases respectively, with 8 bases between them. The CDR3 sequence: CATSRDRGNGYTF. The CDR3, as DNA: TGTGCCACCAGCAGAGACAGGGGTAATGGCTACACCTTC.

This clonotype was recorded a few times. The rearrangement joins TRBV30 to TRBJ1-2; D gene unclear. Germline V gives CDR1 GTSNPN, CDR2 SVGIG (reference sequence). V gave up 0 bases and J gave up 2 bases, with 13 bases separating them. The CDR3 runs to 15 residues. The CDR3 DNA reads TGTGCCTGGAGTGTAGCGTTGAAAGGGAACTATGGCTACACCTTC. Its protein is CAWSVALKGNYGYTF.

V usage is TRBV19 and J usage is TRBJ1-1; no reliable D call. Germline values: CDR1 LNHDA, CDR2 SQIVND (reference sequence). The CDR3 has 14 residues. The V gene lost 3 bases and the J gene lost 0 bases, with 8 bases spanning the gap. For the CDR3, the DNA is TGTGCCAGTAGTATTGGACCCATGAACACTGAAGCTTTCTTT. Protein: CASSIGPMNTEAFF.

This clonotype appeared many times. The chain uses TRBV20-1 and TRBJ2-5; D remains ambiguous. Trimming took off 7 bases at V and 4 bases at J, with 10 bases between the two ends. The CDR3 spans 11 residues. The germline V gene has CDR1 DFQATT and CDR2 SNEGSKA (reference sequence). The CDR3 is CSVLERETQYF. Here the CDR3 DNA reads TGCAGTGTGTTAGAGCGAGAGACCCAGTACTTC.

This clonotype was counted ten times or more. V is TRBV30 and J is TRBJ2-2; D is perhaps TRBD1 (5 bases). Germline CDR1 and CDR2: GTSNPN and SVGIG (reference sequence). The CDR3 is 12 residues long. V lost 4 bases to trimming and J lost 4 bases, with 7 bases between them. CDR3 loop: CAWNRITGELFF. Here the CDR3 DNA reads TGTGCCTGGAACAGGATCACCGGGGAGCTGTTTTTT.

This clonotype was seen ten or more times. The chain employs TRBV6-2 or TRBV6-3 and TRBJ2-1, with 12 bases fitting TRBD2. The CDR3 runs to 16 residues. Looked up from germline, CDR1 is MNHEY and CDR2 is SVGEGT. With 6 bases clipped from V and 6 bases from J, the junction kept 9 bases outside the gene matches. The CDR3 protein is CASSRLTSGSFNEQFF. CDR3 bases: TGTGCCAGCAGCCGTCTGACTAGCGGGAGTTTCAATGAGCAGTTCTTC.

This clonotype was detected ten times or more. The CDR3 nucleotides read TGCAGTGCTAGTGGAACAGGGGATAATGAAAAACTGTTTTTT. Translation: CSASGTGDNEKLFF. The chain uses TRBV20-1 and TRBJ1-4; 7 bases are shared with TRBD1. Looked up from germline, CDR1 is DFQATT and CDR2 is SNEGSKA (reference sequence). The ends lost 3 bases at V and 4 bases at J; junction bases unmatched: 5. The CDR3 runs to 14 residues.

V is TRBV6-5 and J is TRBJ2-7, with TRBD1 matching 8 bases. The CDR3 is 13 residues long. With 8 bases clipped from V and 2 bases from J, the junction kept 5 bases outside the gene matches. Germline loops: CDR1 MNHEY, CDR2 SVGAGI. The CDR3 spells CASLDRETYEQYF. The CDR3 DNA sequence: TGTGCCAGCCTGGACAGGGAAACCTACGAGCAGTACTTC.

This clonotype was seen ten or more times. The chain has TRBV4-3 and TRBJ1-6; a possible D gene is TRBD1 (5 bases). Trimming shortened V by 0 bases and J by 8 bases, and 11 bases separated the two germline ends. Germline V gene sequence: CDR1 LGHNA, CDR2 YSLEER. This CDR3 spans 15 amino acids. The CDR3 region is CASSQDTTEYSPLHF. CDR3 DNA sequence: TGCGCCAGCAGCCAAGATACGACAGAGTATTCACCCCTCCACTTT.

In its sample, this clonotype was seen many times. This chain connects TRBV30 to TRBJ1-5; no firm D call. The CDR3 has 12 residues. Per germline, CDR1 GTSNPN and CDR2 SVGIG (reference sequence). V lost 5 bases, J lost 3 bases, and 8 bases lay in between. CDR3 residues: CAWGQVNQPQHF. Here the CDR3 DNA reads TGTGCCTGGGGGCAGGTCAATCAGCCCCAGCATTTT. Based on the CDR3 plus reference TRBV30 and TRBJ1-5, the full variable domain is SQTIHQWPATLVQPVGSPLSLECTVEGTSNPNLYWYRQAAGRGLQLLFYSVGIGQISSEVPQNLSASRPQDRQFILSSKKLLLSDSGFYLCAWGQVNQPQHFGDGTRLSIL.

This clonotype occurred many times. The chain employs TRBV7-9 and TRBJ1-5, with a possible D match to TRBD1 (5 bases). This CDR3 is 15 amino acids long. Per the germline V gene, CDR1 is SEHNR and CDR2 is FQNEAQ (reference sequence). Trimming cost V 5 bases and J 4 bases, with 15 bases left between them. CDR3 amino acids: CASSHEGRRNQPQHF. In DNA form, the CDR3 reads TGTGCCAGCAGCCATGAGGGACGGCGAAATCAGCCCCAGCATTTT. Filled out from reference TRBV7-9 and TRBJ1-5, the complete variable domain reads DTGVSQNPRHKITKRGQNVTFRCDPISEHNRLYWYRQTLGQGPEFLTYFQNEAQLEKSRLLSDRFSAERPKGSFSTLEIQRTEQGDSAMYLCASSHEGRRNQPQHFGDGTRLSIL.